This T cell receptor beta chain was recovered during a study of blood T cell repertoires in COVID-19. As for the study in general: Whether acute or convalescent, the COVID-19 samples came from the United States, Italy and Spain. PBMCs, B-cell-depleted T cells, or T cells were the source of the cDNA or gDNA that made up the material.

V lost 5 bases to trimming and J lost 2 bases; unmatched junction nucleotides: 8. Germline CDR1 reads MDHEN; CDR2 reads SYDVKM. There are 15 residues in the CDR3. Original data processing: How many nucleated cells were present was estimated from reference gene primer amplification. TCRdb's table, derived via immunoSEQ multiplex PCR, lists solely in-frame clones and lacks some. V and J calls and clone size are as listed in that table; D and trimming were resolved from the DNA. The profile covers about 80,000 clones, with about 87% appearing a single time and less than 9% taken by the ten largest. The chain is built from TRBV28 and TRBJ2-5, with 7 bases matching TRBD1. The specimen was peripheral blood. This sequence originates from a woman at least 80 years old with acute or convalescent COVID-19. For the CDR3, the DNA is TGTGCCAGCAGTCGGTACCGGGACAGTCAAGAGACCCAGTACTTC. Its translation is CASSRYRDSQETQYF.